One and the same sample provided the 14 T cell receptor beta chains below, sequenced in a study of shared clonotypes between healthy human individuals. Assay: immunoSEQ multiplex PCR; the TCRdb copy retains only in-frame clones and omits some. The sample yields 2 million to 2.5 million clones, 80% to 95% seen once. Sequenced material: naive CD4+ T cells from PBMCs. This sample's subset: CD45RA+ positively selected. Source of these receptors: a man aged 18 to 30 in good health. Some clones in this sample may be carry-over from other donors' samples.

V is TRBV7-2 and J is TRBJ2-1, with 7 bases aligning to TRBD1. The germline V gene encodes CDR1 SGHTA and CDR2 FQGNSA. Trimming cost V 5 bases and J 5 bases; bases outside gene matches: 6. This CDR3 comprises 14 residues. CDR3 DNA sequence: TGTGCCAGCAGCCGTCAGCAGGGGGACAATGAGCAGTTCTTC. It specifies CASSRQQGDNEQFF.

The chain uses TRBV19 and TRBJ2-5, with D possibly being TRBD2 (5 bases). The CDR3 has 15 amino acids. The germline V gene has CDR1 LNHDA and CDR2 SQIVND (reference sequence). Between the trimmed V and J ends, which lost 3 bases and 5 bases, there was a span of 16 bases. The CDR3 protein is CASSMALRERETQYF. The CDR3 DNA follows: TGTGCCAGTAGTATGGCTTTGAGGGAACGTGAGACCCAGTACTTC.

This clone was detected only a few times. J is TRBJ1-1 and V is TRBV28; no clear D gene. The germline gives CDR1 MDHEN, CDR2 SYDVKM. The CDR3 is 12 amino acids. V shed 5 bases and J shed 11 bases, with 15 bases lying between them. The CDR3 sequence: CASSLGRFKAFF. The CDR3 coding sequence is TGTGCCAGCAGTCTTGGACGATTTAAGGCTTTCTTT.

The V gene is TRBV28, the J gene TRBJ1-4, with D uncertain. The V end was cut by 3 bases, the J end by 7 bases, with 9 bases between. Per germline, CDR1 MDHEN and CDR2 SYDVKM. The CDR3 contains 13 residues. In DNA, the CDR3 is TGTGCCAGCAGTTTCCCCTTAAGTGAAAAACTGTTTTTT. The encoded protein is CASSFPLSEKLFF.

The chain combines TRBV18 with TRBJ2-2, with D hard to call. The V end lost 3 bases, the J end lost 1 base, and 15 bases lay between the germline ends. The germline CDR1 and CDR2 sequences are KGHSH and LQKENI. The CDR3 is 17 residues long. This CDR3 reads CASSPGRFEENTGELFF. Here the CDR3 DNA reads TGTGCCAGCTCACCCGGTCGGTTCGAGGAGAACACCGGGGAGCTGTTTTTT.

The chain couples TRBV5-1 to TRBJ2-7, with D maybe TRBD1 (6 bases). The length of the CDR3 is 13 residues. V lost 0 bases to trimming and J lost 9 bases, with 13 bases between them. Germline values: CDR1 SGHRS, CDR2 YFSETQ. CDR3 protein: CASSLDRVGGQYF. For the CDR3, the DNA is TGCGCCAGCAGCTTGGACAGGGTAGGTGGGCAGTACTTC.

The rearrangement links TRBV28 to TRBJ2-1; 7 bases map to TRBD2. The ends lost 11 bases at V and 3 bases at J; junction bases unmatched: 13. There are 15 residues in the CDR3. Germline CDR1 is MDHEN and CDR2 is SYDVKM. CDR3: CAGGFAGVGYNEQFF. In DNA form, the CDR3 reads TGTGCCGGGGGTTTTGCGGGAGTTGGCTACAATGAGCAGTTCTTC.

About this clone itself: This may be a read error, as it is one base from a much larger clone. CDR3 bases: TGTGCCAGCAGCTTACAGTGGAACACTGAAGCTTTCTTT. Translated: CASSLQWNTEAFF. The chain couples TRBV11-1 to TRBJ1-1; D unresolved. Germline V gives CDR1 SGHAT, CDR2 FQDESV (reference sequence). This CDR3 comprises 13 residues. The V end lost 2 bases, the J end lost 1 base, and 5 bases lay between the germline ends.

A single count supports this clone. The chain couples TRBV28 to TRBJ2-7; weak D call: TRBD2 (5 bases). In germline, CDR1 is MDHEN, CDR2 SYDVKM. The V and J ends lost 9 bases and 3 bases respectively, with 12 bases between them. CDR3 length: 12 residues. The chain's CDR3 is CASGGTVYEQYF. CDR3 DNA: TGTGCCAGTGGAGGAACAGTCTACGAGCAGTACTTC.

V gene TRBV7-3 combines with J gene TRBJ2-3; 8 nucleotides align to TRBD2. CDR3 length: 16 residues. In germline, CDR1 is SGHTA, CDR2 FQGTGA. V dropped 5 bases and J dropped 10; count of bases not matched to a gene: 17. The CDR3 loop is CASSPWGAGEAGPQYF. The CDR3, as DNA: TGTGCCAGCAGCCCCTGGGGAGCGGGAGAGGCTGGTCCGCAGTATTTT.

The chain joins TRBV6-6 to TRBJ1-5, with D perhaps TRBD1 (5 bases). V lost 0 bases to trimming and J lost 8 bases, with 5 bases between them. The V gene's germline CDR1 is MNHNY and CDR2 SVGAGI (reference sequence). CDR3 length equals 12 residues. The CDR3 is CASSYSGEPQHF. The CDR3 DNA reads TGTGCCAGCAGTTACTCAGGGGAGCCCCAGCATTTT.

J is TRBJ1-5 and V is TRBV14, with D possibly being TRBD1 (6 bases). CDR1 is SGHDN, CDR2 FVKESK, per germline. The CDR3 is 18 residues long. V was trimmed by 0 bases and J by 4 bases, leaving 19 bases between them. In DNA form, the CDR3 reads TGTGCCAGCAGCCAAGATAGGTACAGGGCTTCCCGAAATCAGCCCCAGCATTTT. This encodes CASSQDRYRASRNQPQHF.

The chain is built from TRBV27 and TRBJ1-4, with 8 bases matching TRBD1. The germline V gene encodes CDR1 MNHEY and CDR2 SMNVEV (reference sequence). The length of the CDR3 is 14 residues. Trimming at V came to 9 bases and at J to 4 bases, leaving 7 bases not matched to a gene. Here the CDR3 DNA reads TGTGCCAGTGGACAGGGAGTAGTTAATGAAAAACTGTTTTTT. Amino acids: CASGQGVVNEKLFF.

The chain joins TRBV7-2 to TRBJ2-2; D is undetermined. CDR3 length equals 16 residues. The germline V gene encodes CDR1 SGHTA and CDR2 FQGNSA. Trimming stripped 2 bases from V and 0 bases from J, with 10 bases between. The CDR3, as DNA: TGTGCCAGCAGCTTACAGCCCCCCGCGAACACCGGGGAGCTGTTTTTT. It encodes CASSLQPPANTGELFF.